This T cell receptor beta chain was captured in a study of T cells in Graves' hyperthyroidism and ophthalmopathy. Overall study findings and caveats: In the analysis, a 13 V-J model separated ophthalmopathy from stable hyperthyroidism. Ophthalmopathy was model-predicted a median approximately six months pre-onset.

Turning to this clonotype: Its specificity is unknown.

Subjects aged 18 to 65 presented with newly diagnosed hyperthyroidism of less than 2 months' duration. Trimming took off 3 bases at V and 2 bases at J, with 17 bases between the two ends. This CDR3 comprises 16 residues. Per germline, CDR1 SGHRS and CDR2 YFSETQ. Researchers took RNA transcripts and amplified the TCR beta CDR3 regions from them. First-round RT-PCR of the TCR CDR3 relied on the HTBI primer set. One entry per CDR3 protein, called by TCRdb with MiXCR from the multiplex PCR reads. The sample gives hundreds of thousands of distinct CDR3 sequences, roughly 20% of which show up once; over 15% is in the top ten.

The rearrangement links TRBV5-1 to TRBJ1-2, with no clear D. The receptor was derived from a woman in her fifties or sixties with Graves' hyperthyroidism that later progressed to Graves' ophthalmopathy. Material for sequencing was blood. CDR3 sequence: CASSSTRAFSNYGYTF. In DNA form, the CDR3 reads TGCGCCAGCAGCTCGACCCGCGCATTTTCAAACTATGGCTACACCTTC.